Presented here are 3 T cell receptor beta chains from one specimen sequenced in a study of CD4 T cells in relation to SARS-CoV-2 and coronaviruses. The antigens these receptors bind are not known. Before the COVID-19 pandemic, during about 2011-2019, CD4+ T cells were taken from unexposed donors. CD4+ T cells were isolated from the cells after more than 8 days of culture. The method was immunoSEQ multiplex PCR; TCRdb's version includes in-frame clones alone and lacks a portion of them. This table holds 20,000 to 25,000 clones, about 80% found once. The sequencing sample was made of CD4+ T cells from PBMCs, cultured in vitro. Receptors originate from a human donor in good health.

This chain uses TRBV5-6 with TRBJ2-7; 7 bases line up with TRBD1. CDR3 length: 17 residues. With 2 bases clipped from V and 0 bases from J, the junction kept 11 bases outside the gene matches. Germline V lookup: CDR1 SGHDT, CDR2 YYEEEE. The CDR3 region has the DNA TGTGCCAGCAGCTTTTTGGGACAGCTCGGACGCTCCTACGAGCAGTACTTC. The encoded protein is CASSFLGQLGRSYEQYF. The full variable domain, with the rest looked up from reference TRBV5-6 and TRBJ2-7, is DAGVTQSPTHLIKTRGQQVTLRCSPKSGHDTVSWYQQALGQGPQFIFQYYEEEERQRGNFPDRFSGHQFPNYSSELNVNALLLGDSALYLCASSFLGQLGRSYEQYFGPGTRLTVT.

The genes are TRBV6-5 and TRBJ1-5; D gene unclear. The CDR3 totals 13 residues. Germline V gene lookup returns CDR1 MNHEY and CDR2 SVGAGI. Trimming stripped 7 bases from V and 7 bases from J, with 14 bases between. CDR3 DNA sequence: TGTGCCAGCACCCGTCTAGGATCCCAGCCCCAGCATTTT. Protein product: CASTRLGSQPQHF.

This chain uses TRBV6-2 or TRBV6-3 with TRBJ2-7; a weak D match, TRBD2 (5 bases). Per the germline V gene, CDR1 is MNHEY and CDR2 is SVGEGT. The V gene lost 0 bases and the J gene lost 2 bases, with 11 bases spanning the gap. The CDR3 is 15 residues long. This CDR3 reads CASSYSDSLAYEQYF. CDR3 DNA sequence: TGTGCCAGCAGTTACTCGGACTCCTTAGCCTACGAGCAGTACTTC.